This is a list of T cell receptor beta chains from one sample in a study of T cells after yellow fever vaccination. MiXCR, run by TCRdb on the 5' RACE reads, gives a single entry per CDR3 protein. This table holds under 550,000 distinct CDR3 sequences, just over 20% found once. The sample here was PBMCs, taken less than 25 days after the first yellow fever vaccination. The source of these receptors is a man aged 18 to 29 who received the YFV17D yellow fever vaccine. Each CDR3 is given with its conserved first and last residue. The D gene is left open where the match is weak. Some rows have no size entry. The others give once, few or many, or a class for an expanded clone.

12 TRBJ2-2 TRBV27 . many TGTGCCAGCAGTTTATCCGCCGGGGAGCTGTTTTTT CASSLSAGELFF
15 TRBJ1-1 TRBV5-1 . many TGCGCCAGCAGCTTGGTTTTAGGGGCGGACACTGAAGCTTTCTTT CASSLVLGADTEAFF
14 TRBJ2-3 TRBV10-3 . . TGTGCCATCAGTGCCCAGCGGTCCCCAGATACGCAGTATTTT CAISAQRSPDTQYF
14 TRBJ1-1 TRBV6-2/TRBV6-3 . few TGTGCCAGCAGTTACGCAGGGGTGAACACTGAAGCTTTCTTT CASSYAGVNTEAFF
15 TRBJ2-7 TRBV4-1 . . TGCGCCAGCAGCCAAGGGGGGGTGGCCCGGGGCGAGCAGTACTTC CASSQGGVARGEQYF
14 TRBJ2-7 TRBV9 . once TGTGCCAGCAGCCAGACCTCCCAATCCTACGAGCAGTACTTC CASSQTSQSYEQYF
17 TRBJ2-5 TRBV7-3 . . TGTGCCAGCAGCTACGCCCCCCGGCAGGGAGGAAAGGAGACCCAGTACTTC CASSYAPRQGGKETQYF
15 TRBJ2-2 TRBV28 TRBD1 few TGTGCCAGCAGGCCCGGGACAGTAACCACCGGGGAGCTGTTTTTT CASRPGTVTTGELFF
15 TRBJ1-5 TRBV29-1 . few TGCAGCGTTGAAGATGATGGGGGATTCGATCAGCCCCAGCATTTT CSVEDDGGFDQPQHF
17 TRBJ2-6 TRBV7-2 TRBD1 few TGTGCCAGCAGCTTAGTAGGACAGGGGGTCGGGGCCAACGTCCTGACTTTC CASSLVGQGVGANVLTF
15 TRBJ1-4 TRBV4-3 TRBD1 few TGCGCCAGCAGCCGCCACCAGGGGGGGAACGAAAAACTGTTTTTT CASSRHQGGNEKLFF
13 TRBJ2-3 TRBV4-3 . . TGCGCCAGCAGCCGGACGTTGGACGATACGCAGTATTTT CASSRTLDDTQYF
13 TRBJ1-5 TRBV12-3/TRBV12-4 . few TGTGCCAGCAGGAATACAGGGAATCAGCCCCAGCATTTT CASRNTGNQPQHF
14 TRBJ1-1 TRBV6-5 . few TGTGCCAGCAGTTACTCGCGAGGGGGCACTGAAGCTTTCTTT CASSYSRGGTEAFF
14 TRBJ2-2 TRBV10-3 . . TGTGCCATCAGAGACGGACCGAACACCGGGGAGCTGTTTTTT CAIRDGPNTGELFF
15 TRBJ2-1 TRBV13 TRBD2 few TGTGCCAGCAGCTACCCCCCGGGGGGGCCCGGTGAGCAGTTCTTC CASSYPPGGPGEQFF
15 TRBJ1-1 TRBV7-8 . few TGTGCCAGCAGCTTAGGCTACCGCGGGTCCACTGAAGCTTTCTTT CASSLGYRGSTEAFF
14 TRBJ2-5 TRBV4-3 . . TGCGCCAGCAACCAGTCGGACAAATTAGGGACCAAGTACTTC CASNQSDKLGTKYF
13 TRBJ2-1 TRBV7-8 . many TGTGCCAGCAGCTTAGACAGGGGAGGTGAGCAGTTCTTC CASSLDRGGEQFF
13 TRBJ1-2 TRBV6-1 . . TGTGCCAGCAGTCCCGACAGGATGAGTGGCTACACCTTC CASSPDRMSGYTF
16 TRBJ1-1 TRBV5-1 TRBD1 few TGCGCCAGCAGCTCCTACAGGGGGCAAATTTTCTCTGAAGCTTTCTTT CASSSYRGQIFSEAFF
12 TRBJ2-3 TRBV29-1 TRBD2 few TGCAGCGTTGTACGGGAGGCAGATACGCAGTATTTT CSVVREADTQYF
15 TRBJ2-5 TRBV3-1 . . TGTGCCAGCAGCCAAGATCCGGCAGCTAGAAAGGGCCAGTACTTC CASSQDPAARKGQYF
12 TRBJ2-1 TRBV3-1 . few TGTGCCAGCAGCCAAGGGGGTTATGAGCAGTTCTTC CASSQGGYEQFF
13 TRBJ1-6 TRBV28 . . TGTGCCAGCCTAGAGACCGTTAATTCACCCCTCCACTTT CASLETVNSPLHF
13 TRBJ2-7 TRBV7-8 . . TGTGCCAGCTGGCGGGGCCCCCCTTACGAGCAGTACTTC CASWRGPPYEQYF
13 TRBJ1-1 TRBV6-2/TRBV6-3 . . TGTGCCAGCACCATCGTGGGAACAACTGAAGCTTTCTTT CASTIVGTTEAFF
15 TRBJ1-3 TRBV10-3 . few TGTGCCATCAGTGAGCTCAGGACTGCTGGAAACACCATATATTTT CAISELRTAGNTIYF
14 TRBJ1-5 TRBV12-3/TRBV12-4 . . TGTGCCAGCAGCCACCGACAGGCACATCAGCCCCAGCATTTT CASSHRQAHQPQHF
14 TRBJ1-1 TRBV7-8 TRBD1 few TGTGCCAGCAGCTACCCAGGGGGTAACACTGAAGCTTTCTTT CASSYPGGNTEAFF
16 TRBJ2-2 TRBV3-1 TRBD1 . TGTGCCAGCTTCCGGGACAGGGGGTCGAACACCGGGGAGCTGTTTTTT CASFRDRGSNTGELFF
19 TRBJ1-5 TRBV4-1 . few TGCGCCAGCAGCCAAGATGAGGGCGGTGCAAAAACCCGAGTAGGTTCCCAGCATTTT CASSQDEGGAKTRVGSQHF
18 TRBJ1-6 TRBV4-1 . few TGCGCCAGCAGCCAGGCAGCCTTATCCCTCTCCTATAATTCACCCCTCCACTTT CASSQAALSLSYNSPLHF
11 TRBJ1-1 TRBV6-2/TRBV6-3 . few TGTGCCAGCAGAAGGGGTTTCGGCGCTTTCTTT CASRRGFGAFF
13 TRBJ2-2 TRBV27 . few TGTGCCAGCAGTTCCGGGACCGCCGGGGAGCTGTTTTTT CASSSGTAGELFF
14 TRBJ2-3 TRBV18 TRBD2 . TGTGCCAGCTCACCATCGACTAGCGGGGATACGCAGTATTTT CASSPSTSGDTQYF
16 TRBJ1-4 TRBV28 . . TGTGCCAGCAGTAGCATTTACGGGACCCGTGGTGAAAAACTGTTTTTT CASSSIYGTRGEKLFF
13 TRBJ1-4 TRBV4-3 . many TGCGCCAGCAGCCGGCAGGGTAATGAAAAACTGTTTTTT CASSRQGNEKLFF
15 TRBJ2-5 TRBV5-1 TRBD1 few TGCGCCAGCAGCTTGGCGCCAGGGGGATCAGAGACCCAGTACTTC CASSLAPGGSETQYF
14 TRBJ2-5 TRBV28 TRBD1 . TGTGCCAGCAGTTATTACAGGGGGCCCGAGACCCAGTACTTC CASSYYRGPETQYF
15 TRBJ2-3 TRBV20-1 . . TGCAGTGCTAGAGATCGACAGGACGGCACAGATACGCAGTATTTT CSARDRQDGTDTQYF
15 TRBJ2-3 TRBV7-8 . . TGTGCCAGCAGCTCTTGGGGGGGCACCACAGATACGCAGTATTTT CASSSWGGTTDTQYF
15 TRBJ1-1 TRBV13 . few TGTGCCAGCAGCTCCCCCATGGGGGGCAACACTGAAGCTTTCTTT CASSSPMGGNTEAFF
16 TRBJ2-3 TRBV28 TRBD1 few TGTGCCAGCAGCTTCCGGGACAGGGGGCAATTGGATACGCAGTATTTT CASSFRDRGQLDTQYF
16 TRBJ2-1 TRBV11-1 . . TGTGCCAGCAGCCTAGACCTCCGCAGGGCGGGCAATGAGCAGTTCTTC CASSLDLRRAGNEQFF
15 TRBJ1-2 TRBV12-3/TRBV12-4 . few TGTGCCAGCAGTTTAGGCGAGGGAGGTAGCTATGGCTACACCTTC CASSLGEGGSYGYTF
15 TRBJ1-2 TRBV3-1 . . TGTGCCAGCAGCCAAGCTTCGGGACCTGGCTATGGCTACACCTTC CASSQASGPGYGYTF